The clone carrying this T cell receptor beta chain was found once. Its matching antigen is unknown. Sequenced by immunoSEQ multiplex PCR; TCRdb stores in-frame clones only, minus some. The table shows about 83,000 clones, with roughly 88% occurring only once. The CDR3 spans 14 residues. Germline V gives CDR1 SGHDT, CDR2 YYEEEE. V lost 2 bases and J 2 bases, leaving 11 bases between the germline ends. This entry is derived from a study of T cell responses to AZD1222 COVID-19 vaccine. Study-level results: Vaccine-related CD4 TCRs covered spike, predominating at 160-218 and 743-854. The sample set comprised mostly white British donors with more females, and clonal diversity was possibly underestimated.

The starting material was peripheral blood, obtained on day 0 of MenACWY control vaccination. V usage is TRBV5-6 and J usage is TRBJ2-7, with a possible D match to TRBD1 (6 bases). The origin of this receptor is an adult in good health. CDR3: CASSFGDIPYEQYF. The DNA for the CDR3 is TGTGCCAGCAGCTTTGGGGACATTCCCTACGAGCAGTACTTC.